These T cell receptor beta chains were read from a single sample in a study of T cells expressing NK-cell markers. Reprocessing the 5' RACE reads, TCRdb reports a single entry for every CDR3 protein and omits DNA. This table lists about 300,000 distinct CDR3 sequences. The sequenced material came from blood T cells: a sorted CD56 or NKG2C T cell subset, CD4+ or CD8+ T cells, or bulk PBMC T cells (not recorded which). These receptors all stem from a woman aged 18 to 75 in good health. Both conserved end residues are part of each CDR3.

J gene | V gene | CDR3 protein
TRBJ1-1 | TRBV5-4 | CASSPRDRGSTEAFF
TRBJ1-6 | TRBV18 | CASSSQGGNSPLHF
TRBJ2-1 | TRBV4-1 | CASSQLKPLSGRGANEQFF
TRBJ2-3 | TRBV29-1 | CSVVVAGADTQYF
TRBJ2-1 | TRBV24-1 | CATSGQLDNEQFF
TRBJ2-1 | TRBV9 | CASSVNSASYNEQFF
TRBJ1-2 | TRBV12-3/TRBV12-4 | CASSLRGTGEGYTF
TRBJ2-1 | TRBV5-1 | CASDQGDRYNEQFF
TRBJ2-1 | TRBV29-1 | CSVTGLSEQFF
TRBJ1-2 | TRBV14 | CASSLLRTGMSGYTF
TRBJ2-7 | TRBV2 | CASSEMGSSYEQYF
TRBJ2-5 | TRBV7-8 | CASSLPLETQYF
TRBJ1-1 | TRBV5-1 | CASRPDRNTEAFF
TRBJ2-5 | TRBV5-1 | CASSADRVYQETQYF
TRBJ2-1 | TRBV6-2/TRBV6-3 | CASSYGYAGLGYNEQFF
TRBJ2-1 | TRBV18 | CASSPPGAGNLVGLSEQFF
TRBJ2-3 | TRBV19 | CASSPGGAEDTQYF
TRBJ2-1 | TRBV7-2 | CASSLPSWGVGSYNEQFF
TRBJ2-5 | TRBV30 | CAWSIVGGGLTQYF
TRBJ2-7 | TRBV29-1 | CSVEGGIGSYEQYF
TRBJ2-7 | TRBV5-6 | CASSANSGRNTHEQYF